The clone carrying this T cell receptor beta chain was picked up a small number of times. This may be a read error: a much more frequent sequence differs by one nucleotide. V lost 4 bases to trimming and J lost 10 bases; unmatched junction nucleotides: 9. Germline CDR1 is MNHEY and CDR2 is SMNVEV (reference sequence). The CDR3 contains 15 residues. This record comes from a study of CD4 and CD8 cells across lung adenocarcinoma regions. TCRdb passed the PCR reads through MiXCR, listing each CDR3 protein once. This sample has tens of thousands of distinct CDR3 sequences, with around half found just once.

Input material: CD8+ T cells from the center of a lung tumor. The TCR comes from a female donor with lung adenocarcinoma. The CD4 and CD8 labels of this study may be unreliable. The chain couples TRBV27 to TRBJ2-1; 11 bases align to TRBD2. The DNA of the CDR3 is TGTGCCAGCAGTTCCTTACTAGCGGGAGCCTACGAGCAGTTCTTC. Protein sequence: CASSSLLAGAYEQFF.